The sequence of this T cell receptor beta chain was determined in a study of T-cell reconstitution after alpha-beta-depleted transplantation in children. Points from the study as a whole: T-cell counts and diversity at one year post-transplant came mainly from newly produced T cells. Diversity of TCRbeta at day 60 was high in some patients, arising from surviving recipient T cells and thymic progenitors. After transplant, at about two months, alpha-beta T cells were reportedly derived from several hundred expanded graft clones.

Preparation of the TCRbeta library was carried out with unique molecular identifiers. TCRdb called the PCR reads again in MiXCR, with one record for every CDR3 protein. The sample records about 110,000 distinct CDR3 sequences, about 23% being singletons. The CDR3 covers 14 residues. Trimming pared 5 bases from V and 7 bases from J, leaving 15 bases between. To note about this clonotype: The antigen is unknown.

The sequencing used PBMCs, mostly from graft donor cells, collected 180 days after TCRalphabeta/CD19-depleted stem cell transplant. This chain joins TRBV12-3 or TRBV12-4 and TRBJ1-5; D possibly corresponds to TRBD1 (5 bases). The TCR originated in a male patient between 2 and 10 years old who had a stem cell transplant for chronic granulomatous disease, so the T cells may come from the graft donor. CDR3 in DNA: TGTGCCAGCAGTCCCCGGGACTTCGGACAGCCCCAGCATTTT. It specifies CASSPRDFGQPQHF.